This TCR beta chain appears in the sequencing data of a study of T and B cells in COVID-19 patients. Study at large: COVID-19 patients gave peripheral blood either during active infection or after recovery.

Details on this clonotype: What it recognizes is unknown. This CDR3 is missing its conserved last phenylalanine or tryptophan, likely due to a read error. Because the CDR3's place on the DNA is in doubt, the DNA is left out and the CDR3 is given as listed by TCRdb.

The germline V gene has CDR1 DFQATT and CDR2 SNEGSKA (reference sequence). Including both end residues, the CDR3 is 16 amino acids long. Findings and limits, study-wide: Patients with COVID-19 reportedly showed strongly skewed T cell receptor beta variable and joining gene usage. Of about 2,500 TCR clusters found only in the recovered cohort, fewer than 35 had low generation probability. Early severe-case samples and blood from mildly ill patients during symptoms were in short supply.

TRB was amplified from about 250-500 ng of blood genomic DNA. Multiplex PCR with BIOMED2 TRB-A/B primer pools amplified TRB rearrangements. TCRdb re-analysed the multiplex PCR reads in MiXCR, keeping a single row per CDR3 protein. Altogether about 15,000 distinct CDR3 sequences are present, about 29% being singletons, with the ten largest covering roughly 1.1%. This sequence joins TRBV20-1 and TRBJ2-1; the table names TRBD2, a call not compared with the DNA. The clonotype originates from a human donor who had recovered from COVID-19. The sequenced material came from blood. The CDR3: CRASSAAGGSRKEQGV.